Listed below are T cell receptor beta chains from one sample, sequenced in a study of graft-versus-host responses after intestinal transplantation. Profiling relied on immunoSEQ multiplex PCR, and the TCRdb table lists in-frame clones only, not all of them. The repertoire includes 8,900 or so clones, about 93% of them detected once, and roughly 2.2% sits in the top ten. The sequencing here drew on PBMCs, taken 11 days after intestinal transplantation. The receptor source for this set is a human patient who received an intestinal transplant, so some T cells may come from the graft donor. Each CDR3 is given with its conserved first and last residue. The D gene is left open where the match is weak. Rows give clone size only sometimes, using once, few, many, or a class for an expanded clone.

>TRBJ2-5|.|TRBV28|TRBD2
CASSLWASGDFRETQYF
TGTGCCAGCAGTTTATGGGCTAGCGGCGACTTCCGGGAGACCCAGTACTTC
>TRBJ2-7|.|TRBV10-3|TRBD2
CAISESASGSLSYEQYF
TGTGCCATCAGTGAGTCAGCTAGCGGGAGCCTCTCCTACGAGCAGTACTTC
>TRBJ2-3|.|TRBV2|.
CASSEALGGSTDTQYF
TGTGCCAGCAGTGAAGCGCTTGGCGGTAGCACAGATACGCAGTATTTT
>TRBJ2-5|.|TRBV18|.
CASSYQETQYF
TGTGCCAGCTCCTACCAAGAGACCCAGTACTTC
>TRBJ2-5|.|TRBV9|.
CASSVRTAGETQYF
TGTGCCAGCAGCGTCCGGACAGCAGGGGAGACCCAGTACTTC
>TRBJ2-2|.|TRBV28|.
CASSLGTGHGELFF
TGTGCCAGCAGTTTAGGCACAGGGCACGGGGAGCTGTTTTTT
>TRBJ1-5|.|TRBV5-5|TRBD1
CASSLSLWTGGNQPQHF
TGTGCCAGCAGCCTCTCGCTTTGGACAGGGGGTAATCAGCCCCAGCATTTT
>TRBJ1-2|.|TRBV5-4|.
CASSLERVNGYTF
TGTGCCAGCAGCTTGGAGCGAGTCAATGGCTACACCTTC
>TRBJ1-6|.|TRBV27|TRBD1
CASSLGQGNSPLHF
TGTGCCAGCAGTTTAGGACAGGGTAATTCACCCCTCCACTTT
>TRBJ2-1|.|TRBV19|TRBD2
CASSTTLAGGNIDEQFF
TGTGCCAGTAGTACTACTCTAGCGGGGGGGAATATAGATGAGCAGTTCTTC
>TRBJ1-5|.|TRBV5-6|.
CASTTGGVYSNQPQHF
TGTGCCAGCACCACAGGAGGGGTTTATAGCAATCAGCCCCAGCATTTT
>TRBJ2-7|.|TRBV27|TRBD2
CASSLAGEFYEQYF
TGTGCCAGCAGTTTGGCGGGAGAATTCTACGAGCAGTACTTC
>TRBJ2-7|once|TRBV9|.
CASSARGGGGTGDEQYF
TGTGCCAGCAGCGCCCGAGGGGGTGGTGGGACCGGGGACGAGCAGTACTTC
>TRBJ2-7|.|TRBV5-1|.
CASSWEQGSSYEQYF
TGCGCCAGCAGCTGGGAACAGGGATCGTCCTACGAGCAGTACTTC
>TRBJ2-1|.|TRBV7-9|.
CASSPTISYNEQFF
TGTGCCAGCAGCCCGACTATATCCTACAATGAGCAGTTCTTC
>TRBJ2-7|.|TRBV6-1|.
CASSWGHQSSYEQCF
TGTGCCAGCTCCTGGGGACACCAAAGCTCCTACGAGCAGTGCTTC
>TRBJ2-7|.|TRBV5-4|TRBD2
CASSLVAGGDYEQYF
TGTGCCAGCAGCTTAGTAGCGGGAGGGGACTACGAGCAGTACTTC
>TRBJ2-7|.|TRBV28|TRBD1
CASRNRLAGQGVCEQYF
TGTGCCAGCCGTAATCGCCTCGCGGGACAGGGAGTCTGCGAGCAGTACTTC
>TRBJ1-2|.|TRBV27|.
CASSGQGTSYYGYTF
TGTGCCAGCAGTGGGCAGGGGACAAGCTATTATGGCTACACCTTC
>TRBJ2-7|.|TRBV5-1|TRBD1
CASSWEGGRSYEQYF
TGCGCCAGCAGCTGGGAAGGGGGCCGCTCCTACGAGCAGTACTTC
>TRBJ1-4|.|TRBV7-2|.
CASSLDWYNEKLFF
TGTGCCAGCAGCTTAGACTGGTATAATGAAAAACTGTTTTTT
>TRBJ2-3|.|TRBV19|.
CASSGGVGAWSDTQYF
TGTGCCAGTAGTGGAGGGGTGGGTGCGTGGTCAGATACGCAGTATTTT
>TRBJ1-6|.|TRBV5-5|.
CASSLEAGRSYNSPLHF
TGTGCCAGCAGCTTGGAGGCGGGACGCTCCTATAATTCACCCCTCCACTTT
>TRBJ1-2|once|TRBV7-9|TRBD1
CASSLGDRVDGYTF
TGTGCCAGCAGCTTAGGGGACAGGGTAGATGGCTACACCTTC
>TRBJ2-7|.|TRBV10-3|.
CAISRDSAYEQYF
TGTGCCATCAGTAGGGACTCCGCTTACGAGCAGTACTTC
>TRBJ2-1|.|TRBV11-2|TRBD2
CASSSPWGGLNEQFF
TGTGCCAGCAGCTCCCCGTGGGGGGGACTCAATGAGCAGTTCTTC
>TRBJ2-3|.|TRBV27|.
CASSSRLGGDTQYF
TGTGCCAGCAGTTCGCGACTAGGTGGGGATACGCAGTATTTT
>TRBJ2-3|.|TRBV7-2|.
CASSLDGDSRTDTQYF
TGTGCCAGCAGCTTAGACGGGGACTCACGCACAGATACGCAGTATTTT
>TRBJ2-3|.|TRBV11-3|TRBD2
CASSGRGTSSTQYF
TGTGCCAGCAGCGGGAGGGGGACTAGTAGTACGCAGTATTTT
>TRBJ2-2|few|TRBV7-9|.
CASSLAGGTGELFF
TGTGCCAGCAGCTTAGCGGGGGGCACCGGGGAGCTGTTTTTT
>TRBJ2-7|once|TRBV5-6|TRBD2
CASSSLAGVYYEQYF
TGTGCCAGCAGCTCCCTAGCGGGAGTCTACTACGAGCAGTACTTC
>TRBJ1-5|.|TRBV7-9|TRBD1
CASSRQGADQPQHF
TGTGCCAGCAGCCGACAGGGGGCTGATCAGCCCCAGCATTTT
>TRBJ2-5|.|TRBV14|TRBD1
CASSPPFRDRDWETQYF
TGTGCCAGCAGCCCTCCCTTCCGGGACAGGGATTGGGAGACCCAGTACTTC
>TRBJ1-2|.|TRBV6-5|TRBD1
CASSYSPGQSNYGYTF
TGTGCCAGCAGTTACTCACCGGGACAGTCTAACTATGGCTACACCTTC
>TRBJ2-1|few|TRBV19|.
CASSQGNEQFF
TGTGCCAGTAGTCAGGGCAATGAGCAGTTCTTC
>TRBJ1-5|.|TRBV29-1|TRBD1
CRDRGQPQHF
TGCAGGGACAGGGGTCAGCCCCAGCATTTT
>TRBJ1-2|.|TRBV7-2|.
CASSSMVEAGRLGGYTF
TGTGCCAGCAGCTCTATGGTGGAAGCAGGTAGATTGGGTGGCTACACCTTC
>TRBJ2-5|.|TRBV11-2|TRBD1
CASSLRDRVSGETQYF
TGTGCCAGCAGCCTCCGGGACAGGGTCTCGGGGGAGACCCAGTACTTC
>TRBJ1-4|.|TRBV7-8|TRBD1
CASSRGGRGGVLNEKLFF
TGTGCCAGCAGCCGGGGGGGAAGAGGGGGCGTTCTTAATGAAAAACTGTTTTTT
>TRBJ2-1|.|TRBV13|.
CASSLVGQEGLFF
TGTGCCAGCAGCTTAGTGGGGCAGGAAGGACTATTCTTC
>TRBJ2-7|.|TRBV11-2|.
CASSWGGPYEQYF
TGTGCCAGCAGCTGGGGGGGCCCCTACGAGCAGTACTTC
>TRBJ1-6|few|TRBV23-1|.
CASSPPTVF
TGCGCCAGCAGTCCCCCGACAGTCTTT
>TRBJ2-3|.|TRBV28|TRBD2
CASTNRREGTDTQYF
TGTGCCAGCACGAATAGGCGGGAGGGAACAGATACGCAGTATTTT
>TRBJ1-1|.|TRBV10-1|TRBD1
CASSPDREGANTEAFF
TGCGCCAGCAGCCCGGACAGGGAGGGGGCCAACACTGAAGCTTTCTTT
>TRBJ2-3|.|TRBV27|TRBD2
CASSPIAGLTDTQYF
TGTGCCAGCAGTCCCATAGCGGGGCTCACAGATACGCAGTATTTT
>TRBJ1-2|.|TRBV7-9|TRBD1
CASSLPGQGTYTF
TGTGCCAGCAGCTTACCGGGACAGGGGACCTACACCTTC
>TRBJ2-5|.|TRBV6-1|TRBD2
CASSGLAGGPETQYF
TGTGCCAGCAGTGGACTAGCGGGGGGGCCAGAGACCCAGTACTTC
>TRBJ1-1|few|TRBV27|.
CASSLGGQGSTEAFF
TGTGCCAGCAGTTTAGGGGGCCAGGGTTCCACTGAAGCTTTCTTT
>TRBJ2-1|.|TRBV27|.
CASSLFDEQFF
TGTGCCAGCAGCCTGTTCGATGAGCAGTTCTTC
>TRBJ1-5|.|TRBV28|.
CASSPRTGEGNQPQHF
TGTGCCAGCAGTCCTCGGACGGGGGAGGGGAATCAGCCCCAGCATTTT